Given below is one T cell receptor (beta chain) in context. It lacks a known antigen. The sample holds no much larger clone one base away, and base qualities are not on file. Including cysteine and phenylalanine, the CDR3 has 13 amino acids. Only the CDR3 part of the read is kept: 39 bases, read in frame from the first base. V sheds 5 bases and J sheds 9 bases, leaving 19 bases between their ends. From the germline V gene, CDR1 is SQVTM and CDR2 is ANQGSEA. In total, over 600 healthy bone marrow donors made up the cohort. At the time of sampling, every cohort member was nominally healthy, though immune exposures that went unrecorded were likely present. The donor was CMV seronegative and was included in the group of over 300 seronegative cohort members. Each donor provided a peripheral blood sample, and peripheral blood mononuclear cells were used for TCR beta sequencing. The Qiagen DNeasy Blood Extraction Kit was used to extract genomic DNA from the blood cell samples.

This specimen comes from a study of cytomegalovirus exposure and HLA in healthy donors (dated by TCRdb to 2016 to 2017). In terms of the full investigation: An earlier analysis of 550 to 700 of the donors reported more than 250 Gb of sequence data and 117 million unique TCR beta sequences from 150 million to 200 million T cells. An early release that covered about 600 HLA-typed donors contained approximately 290 gigabases of sequencing data and about 84 million unique TCR sequences. The genetic ancestry cluster associated with self-reported Caucasian donors included 70% to 85% of the 300 to 400 genotyped donors. The aim of the study was to test whether cataloging public T cell receptors could identify signatures of past pathogen exposure. The study profiled the T cell repertoires of under 700 subjects by immunosequencing and related them to cytomegalovirus serostatus. A separate validation cohort of over 95 different subjects was used in addition to the roughly 670-subject first cohort. The study combined high-throughput TCR immunosequencing, statistical association of individual TCRs with disease status, and machine learning to predict cytomegalovirus infection status. To study patterns of TCR occurrence, a later analysis re-analyzed previously published TCR beta repertoires from 666 donors and added high-resolution HLA genotyping. The later analysis used no new phenotypic data to find candidate immune exposures, relying instead on TCR beta sequences and their occurrence across donors. To decide whether each TCR beta V gene segment behaved as functional or pseudogenic, an earlier analysis of some 540 of the donors relied on high-throughput TCR beta sequencing. Donor age, sex, ethnicity and CMV serostatus were compiled together with the repertoire data. In a later genetic analysis, genome-wide SNP genotypes for about 55% of the roughly 700 donors were used, and that subset was treated as a discovery cohort. Every repertoire in the discovery cohort had been generated on one and the same sequencing platform. HLA typing covered class I and class II loci at four-digit resolution. The number of donors typed differed by locus, with roughly 620-640 for A, B, C, DRB1 and DQB1, over 500 for DQA1, nearly 610 for DPA1, and some 440 for DPB1. Roughly 5 DR-DQ haplotypes were handled as single units for association and clustering because linkage in the cohort was strong. Across about 380 genotyped donors of the cohort, an average of roughly 250,000 unique TCR beta nucleotide sequences per donor were sequenced, and 15% to 20% of those sequences were non-productive. Overall study outcomes, separate from this receptor: A cluster of highly shared sequence variants was judged likely to be a technical artifact of the sequencing pipeline. Because some donors lacked HLA typing at each locus, the association tests relied only on the typed subset. In a later analysis, several top co-occurrence clusters were reported to appear linked to parvovirus B19, influenza, CMV and Epstein-Barr virus. A later genetic analysis reported fewer N-insertions in productive TCRs among donors in an Asian-associated ancestry cluster than the roughly 640-donor mean. In a later analysis, TCR association rates were found to vary across HLA loci, with the most associated TCRs seen for DRB1 alleles and the fewest for HLA-C alleles. Linkage disequilibrium might explain the correlated functional status among segregating V segments, but an unknown experimental factor could not be excluded. When HLA alleles, especially DR and DQ, strongly co-occurred, attributing TCR associations to individual alleles was difficult. About 17 rarely observed V segments, including chromosome 9 orphons, were excluded from the earlier analysis of about 600 of the donors because counts were too low. Some IMGT-functional V segments, including TRBV6-2 and TRBV6-3, could not be told apart with the 87-base-pair reads, so those segments were excluded. In a later analysis, about 17,000 TCR beta sequences were associated with specific HLA alleles at a false discovery rate of 0.05. A later genetic analysis associated a missense DCLRE1C variant with V-gene and J-gene trimming of TCR beta chains, and an independent cohort replicated the association. In a later analysis, most CMV-associated TCR beta chains were found to appear HLA-restricted, with HLA associations seemingly driven largely by CMV exposure. A later analysis found that HLA-associated TCR beta chains were more clonally expanded and had lower generation probabilities than equally common non-associated chains. Roughly uniform sequencing depth across donors was assumed in presence/absence analyses, although this assumption may not hold. This cohort had only TCR beta chains sequenced, and the lack of alpha or paired-chain data limited which features could be detected. Broadly in line with IMGT annotations, most TCR beta V segments showed up in productive rearrangements about 87% or about 30% of the time in an earlier analysis of approximately 600 of the donors. In the study, 150 to 200 TCR beta chains were listed as associated with cytomegalovirus. For the cohort, immune exposure information was limited to CMV serostatus. A further reported finding was that TCR beta sequences accurately predicted the HLA-A and HLA-B alleles for most subjects in the first cohort. While some public TCRs were present in many individuals, most TCR sequences turned up only very rarely across donors. A few of the identified cytomegalovirus-associated TCR beta chains were confirmed in vitro to be specific for cytomegalovirus antigens. The classifier was reported to diagnose cytomegalovirus status with high specificity and sensitivity in both the original cohort and the validation cohort. According to the authors, the approach could potentially be generalized to other disease states and immunological phenotypes.

The library came from the immunoSEQ multiplex PCR assay. For the multiplex PCR, a mixture combining 60 forward primers for TCR Vbeta segments and 13 reverse primers for TCR Jbeta segments was used. A multiplex PCR assay on genomic DNA amplified the CDR3 region of rearranged TCR beta genes. Amplified TCR beta libraries were sequenced as 87-base-pair reads on the Illumina HiSeq System. The original methods were these. A later analysis counted approximately 76 million unique TCR beta chains across the 650 to 700 repertoires, and some 11 million of these chains were shared by at least two donors. A nearest-neighbor algorithm error-corrected the raw reads and collapsed the reads into unique sequences, merging closely related sequences to remove PCR and sequencing errors. CDR3 sequences were aligned to IMGT reference sequences to assign V, D and J gene segments. For a sequence to be retained, a match of at least six nucleotides was required to both a V gene segment and a J gene segment. A rearrangement was called productive if the CDR3 had no stop codons and remained in frame with V and J, and every other rearrangement was called non-productive. Following IMGT convention, CDR3 was defined as the stretch from the second conserved V-encoded cysteine up to the conserved J-encoded phenylalanine. In an earlier analysis of more than 550 of the donors, sequences lacking an unambiguous match to a single V gene segment were excluded. An earlier analysis of several hundred of the donors called V segments functional above 56.7% productive rearrangements and segregating when the between-donor standard deviation exceeded 5%. A statistical classification framework was developed to diagnose cytomegalovirus status using the catalog of TCR beta chain sequences. A later analysis assigned V and J genes by comparing TCR nucleotide sequences with IMGT/GENE-DB human TR gene sequences. Using the TCRdist pipeline, a later analysis assigned CDR3 sequences along with most-parsimonious VDJ recombination scenarios. In a later analysis, every TCR beta chain was defined by the combination of its CDR3 amino acid sequence and its V-gene family, and reads without a unique V-gene family were dropped. To address suspected cross-contamination and a sequencing artifact, a later analysis removed around 600 highly shared, low-generation-probability nucleotide sequences. For each public chain, a later analysis derived a clonal expansion index from normalized ranks of inferred template counts within each repertoire. A later analysis computed generation probabilities with a VDJ recombination model fitted to out-of-frame rearrangements, and checked the results against IGoR. Hypergeometric tests were used in a later analysis to score TCR-TCR, TCR-HLA and TCR-CMV co-occurrence, with a repertoire-size bias correction applied to the TCR pairs. In a later analysis, false discovery rates were estimated by permuting HLA or CMV assignments 20 times. In a later analysis, co-occurring TCRs were grouped using DBSCAN, with TCRdist sequence similarity added in when clustering inside HLA-allele-positive subsets. Repertoires with fewer than 30,000 or more than 120,000 public chains were left out of co-occurrence clustering, as were five repertoires with anomalous nucleotide sharing. TCRdb took over this immuneACCESS table, retaining in-frame rearrangements with V and J assigned. Such tables are incomplete; in checked studies, under half of the missing clones stem from an unresolved V gene, and the remainder is unexplained. V and J calls plus clone size are reproduced from that table; the DNA served to infer D and trimming. Present in this sample are about 120,000 clones, roughly three quarters of which were seen just once. The top ten constitute roughly 1.6% of the sample.

In this chain, TRBV29-1 is recombined with TRBJ1-2, with no D gene named confidently. This clonotype was obtained from a woman aged 18-29 years in good health and CMV-seronegative. The sequenced sample was PBMCs. The CDR3 loop reads CSVLDLKTMSYTF. The base sequence is TGCAGCGTTCTCGACCTAAAAACTATGAGCTACACCTTC.